This TCR beta chain was documented in a study of identifying expanded T cells in peripheral blood. General study findings and limits: Over around two and four weeks, about 16.4 and 19 clones changed, versus around 1.1 between replicates. Across healthy donors, higher total template counts meant significantly greater roughly two-week count variance.

This clone has only one observation. Its specificity is unknown. The CDR3 length is 16 residues. Germline values: CDR1 WNHNN, CDR2 SYGVQD (reference sequence). Trimming stripped 3 bases from V and 0 bases from J, with 12 bases between. The assay was immunoSEQ multiplex PCR, and TCRdb's table has in-frame clones only and misses some. The profile shows roughly 120,000 clones, 88% of them singletons. The sequencing sample was made of blood. The origin of this receptor is a person aged 18 to 75 in good health. The chain joins TRBV10-1 to TRBJ2-1; possibly TRBD1 for D (5 bases). CDR3 sequence: CASSDWGPDSYNEQFF. The CDR3, as DNA: TGCGCCAGCAGTGATTGGGGCCCCGACTCCTACAATGAGCAGTTCTTC.